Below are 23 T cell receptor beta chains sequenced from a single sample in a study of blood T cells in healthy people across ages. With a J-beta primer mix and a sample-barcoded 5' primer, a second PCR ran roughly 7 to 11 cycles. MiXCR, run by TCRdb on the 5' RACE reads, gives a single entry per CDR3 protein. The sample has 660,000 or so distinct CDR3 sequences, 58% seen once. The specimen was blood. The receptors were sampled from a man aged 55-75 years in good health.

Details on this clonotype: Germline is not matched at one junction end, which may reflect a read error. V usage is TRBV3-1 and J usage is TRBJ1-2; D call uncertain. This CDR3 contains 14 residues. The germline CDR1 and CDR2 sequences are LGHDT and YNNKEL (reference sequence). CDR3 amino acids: CASSQPSSNYGYTF. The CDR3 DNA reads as TGTGCCAGCAGCCAACCCTCCAGTAACTACGGCTACACCTTC. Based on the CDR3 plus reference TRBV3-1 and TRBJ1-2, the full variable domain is DTAVSQTPKYLVTQMGNDKSIKCEQNLGHDTMYWYKQDSKKFLKIMFSYNNKELIINETVPNRFSPKSPDKAHLNLHINSLELGDSAVYFCASSQPSSNYGYTFGSGTRLTVV.

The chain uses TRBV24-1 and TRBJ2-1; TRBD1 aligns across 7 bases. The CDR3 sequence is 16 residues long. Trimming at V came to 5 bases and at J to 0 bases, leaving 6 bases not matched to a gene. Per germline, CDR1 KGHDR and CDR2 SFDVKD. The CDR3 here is CATSGPRGSSYNEQFF. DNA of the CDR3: TGTGCCACCAGTGGACCCAGGGGGAGCTCCTACAATGAGCAGTTCTTC.

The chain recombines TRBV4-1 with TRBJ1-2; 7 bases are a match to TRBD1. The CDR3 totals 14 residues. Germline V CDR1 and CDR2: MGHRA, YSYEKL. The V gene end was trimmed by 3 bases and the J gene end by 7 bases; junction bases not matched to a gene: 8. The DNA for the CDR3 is TGCGCCAGCAGCCAGACGACAGGGTCAAGTGGCTACACCTTC. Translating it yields CASSQTTGSSGYTF.

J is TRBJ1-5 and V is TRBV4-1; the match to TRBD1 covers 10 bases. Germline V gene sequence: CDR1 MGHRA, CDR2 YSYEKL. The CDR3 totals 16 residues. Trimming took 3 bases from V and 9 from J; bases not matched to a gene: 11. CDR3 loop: CASSQGQGSTPGPQHF. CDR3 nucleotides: TGCGCCAGCAGCCAGGGACAGGGGTCCACCCCCGGGCCCCAGCATTTT.

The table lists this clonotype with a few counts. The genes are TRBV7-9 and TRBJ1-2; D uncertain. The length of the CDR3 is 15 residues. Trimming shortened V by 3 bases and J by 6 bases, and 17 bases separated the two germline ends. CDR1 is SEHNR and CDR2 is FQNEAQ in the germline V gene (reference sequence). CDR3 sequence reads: CASSFVQESKNGYTF. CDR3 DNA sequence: TGTGCCAGCAGCTTTGTGCAGGAGAGTAAGAATGGCTACACCTTC.

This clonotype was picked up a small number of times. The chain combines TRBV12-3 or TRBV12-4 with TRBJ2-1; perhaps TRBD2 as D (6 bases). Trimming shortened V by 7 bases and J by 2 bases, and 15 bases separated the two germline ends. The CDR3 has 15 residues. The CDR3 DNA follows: TGTGCCAGCACCGAGAATGCGGGGACCTACAATGAGCAGTTCTTC. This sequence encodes CASTENAGTYNEQFF.

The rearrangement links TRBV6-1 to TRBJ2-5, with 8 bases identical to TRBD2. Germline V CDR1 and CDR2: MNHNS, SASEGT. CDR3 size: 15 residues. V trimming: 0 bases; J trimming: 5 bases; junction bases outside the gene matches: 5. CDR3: CASSEARGAWETQYF. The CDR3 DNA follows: TGTGCCAGCAGTGAAGCGCGGGGGGCTTGGGAGACCCAGTACTTC.

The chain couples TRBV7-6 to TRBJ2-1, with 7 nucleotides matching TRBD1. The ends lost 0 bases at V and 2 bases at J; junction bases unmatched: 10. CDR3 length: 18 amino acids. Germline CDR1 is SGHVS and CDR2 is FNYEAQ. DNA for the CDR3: TGTGCCAGCAGCTTAGCGCGGGCGGTAGGGGGCCCCTACAATGAGCAGTTCTTC. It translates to CASSLARAVGGPYNEQFF.

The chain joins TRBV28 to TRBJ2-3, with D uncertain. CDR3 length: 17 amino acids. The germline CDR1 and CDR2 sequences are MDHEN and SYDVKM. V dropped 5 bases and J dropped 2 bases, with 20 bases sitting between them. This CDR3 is CASSTSFGLLNTDTQYF. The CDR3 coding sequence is TGTGCCAGCAGTACCTCGTTCGGGCTCCTAAACACAGATACGCAGTATTTT.

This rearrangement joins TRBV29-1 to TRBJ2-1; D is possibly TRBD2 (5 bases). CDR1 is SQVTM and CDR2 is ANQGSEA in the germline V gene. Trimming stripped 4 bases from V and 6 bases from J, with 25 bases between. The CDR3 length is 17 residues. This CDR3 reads CSVGAGGGSARGNEQFF. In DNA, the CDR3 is TGCAGCGTTGGGGCGGGCGGTGGGTCGGCACGGGGCAATGAGCAGTTCTTC.

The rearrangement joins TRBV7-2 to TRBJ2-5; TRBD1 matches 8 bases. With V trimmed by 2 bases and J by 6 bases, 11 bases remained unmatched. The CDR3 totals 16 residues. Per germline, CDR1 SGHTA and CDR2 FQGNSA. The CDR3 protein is CASSLSGGVVGKTQYF. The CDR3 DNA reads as TGTGCCAGCAGCTTATCAGGGGGCGTCGTCGGGAAGACCCAGTACTTC.

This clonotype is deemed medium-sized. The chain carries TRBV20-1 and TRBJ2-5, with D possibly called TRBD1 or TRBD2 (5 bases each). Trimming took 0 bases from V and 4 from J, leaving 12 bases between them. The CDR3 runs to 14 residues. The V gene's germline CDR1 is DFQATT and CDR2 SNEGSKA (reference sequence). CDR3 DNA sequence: TGCAGTGCTAGAGATCGGGGCGTCCCAGAGACCCAGTACTTC. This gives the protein CSARDRGVPETQYF.

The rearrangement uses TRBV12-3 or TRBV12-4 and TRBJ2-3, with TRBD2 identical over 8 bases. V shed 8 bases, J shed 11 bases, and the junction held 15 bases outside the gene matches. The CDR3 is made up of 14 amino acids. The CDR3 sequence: CASHFGGAGDVQYF. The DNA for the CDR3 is TGTGCCAGCCATTTCGGGGGGGCCGGAGATGTGCAGTATTTT.

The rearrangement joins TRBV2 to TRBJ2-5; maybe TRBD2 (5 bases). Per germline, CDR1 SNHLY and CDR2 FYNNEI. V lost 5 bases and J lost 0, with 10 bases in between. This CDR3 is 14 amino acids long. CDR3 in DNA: TGTGCCAGCAGTATGAGAGGGAACCAAGAGACCCAGTACTTC. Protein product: CASSMRGNQETQYF.

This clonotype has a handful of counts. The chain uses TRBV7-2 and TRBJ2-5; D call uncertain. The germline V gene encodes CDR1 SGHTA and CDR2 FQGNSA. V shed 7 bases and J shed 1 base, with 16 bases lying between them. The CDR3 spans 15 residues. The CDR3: CASTSAVGRQETQYF. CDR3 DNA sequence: TGTGCCAGCACCTCCGCGGTCGGTCGCCAAGAGACCCAGTACTTC.

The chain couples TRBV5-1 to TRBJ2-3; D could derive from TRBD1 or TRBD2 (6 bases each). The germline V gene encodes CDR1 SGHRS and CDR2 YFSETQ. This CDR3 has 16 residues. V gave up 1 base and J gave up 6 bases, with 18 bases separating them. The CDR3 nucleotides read TGCGCCAGCAGCTTGAGTACGGGGGCGGGTTTGGATACGCAGTATTTT. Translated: CASSLSTGAGLDTQYF.

The DNA of the CDR3 is TGTGCCAGCAGTAACTGGGGGATACAGGGTGGGGAGACCCAGTACTTC. This sequence encodes CASSNWGIQGGETQYF. The chain combines TRBV28 with TRBJ2-5; a weak D match, TRBD1 (6 bases). CDR3 size: 16 residues. Trimming took off 5 bases at V and 5 bases at J, with 21 bases between the two ends. Germline CDR1 and CDR2: MDHEN and SYDVKM.

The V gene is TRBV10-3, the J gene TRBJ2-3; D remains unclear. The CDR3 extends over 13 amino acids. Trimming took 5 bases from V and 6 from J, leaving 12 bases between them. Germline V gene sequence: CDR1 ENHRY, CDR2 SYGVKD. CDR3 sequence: CAISPQGGDTQYF. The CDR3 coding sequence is TGTGCCATCAGTCCCCAAGGTGGGGATACGCAGTATTTT.

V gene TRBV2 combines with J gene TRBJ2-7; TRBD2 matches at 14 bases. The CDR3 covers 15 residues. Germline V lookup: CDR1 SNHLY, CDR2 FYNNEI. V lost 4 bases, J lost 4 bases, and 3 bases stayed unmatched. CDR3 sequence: CASSARTSGGYEQYF. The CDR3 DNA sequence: TGTGCCAGCAGTGCGCGGACTAGCGGGGGGTACGAGCAGTACTTC.

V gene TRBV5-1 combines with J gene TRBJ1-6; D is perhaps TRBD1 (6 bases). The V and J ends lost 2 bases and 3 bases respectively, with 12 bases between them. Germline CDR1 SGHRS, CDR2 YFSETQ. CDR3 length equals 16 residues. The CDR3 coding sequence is TGCGCCAGCAGCTTCATTGGACAGAGCTATAATTCACCCCTCCACTTT. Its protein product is CASSFIGQSYNSPLHF. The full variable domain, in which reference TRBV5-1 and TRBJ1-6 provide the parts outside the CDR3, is KAGVTQTPRYLIKTRGQQVTLSCSPISGHRSVSWYQQTPGQGLQFLFEYFSETQRNKGNFPGRFSGRQFSNSRSEMNVSTLELGDSALYLCASSFIGQSYNSPLHFGNGTRLTVT.

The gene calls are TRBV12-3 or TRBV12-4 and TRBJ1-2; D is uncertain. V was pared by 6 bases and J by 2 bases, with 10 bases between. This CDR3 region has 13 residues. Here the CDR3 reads CASSIHRNYGYTF. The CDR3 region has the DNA TGTGCCAGCAGCATTCATAGGAACTATGGCTACACCTTC.

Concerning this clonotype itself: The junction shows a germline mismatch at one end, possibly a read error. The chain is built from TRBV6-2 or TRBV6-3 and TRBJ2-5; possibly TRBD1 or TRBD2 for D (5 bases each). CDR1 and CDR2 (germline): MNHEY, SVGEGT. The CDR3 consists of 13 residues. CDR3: CASSDSQGETQYF. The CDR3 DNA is TGTGCCAGCAGTGACTCGCAGGGAGAAACCCAGTACTTC.

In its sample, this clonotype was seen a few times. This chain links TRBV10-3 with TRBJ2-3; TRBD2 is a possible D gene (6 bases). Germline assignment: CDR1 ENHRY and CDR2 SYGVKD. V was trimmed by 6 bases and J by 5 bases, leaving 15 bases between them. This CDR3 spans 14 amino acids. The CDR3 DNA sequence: TGTGCCATCAGGACCCGGGGACTTTTAGATACGCAGTATTTT. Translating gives CAIRTRGLLDTQYF.